This TCR beta chain is drawn from a study of cytomegalovirus exposure and HLA in healthy donors. Study at large: It was reported in a later analysis that the same platform had been used for the 120 validation repertoires as for the roughly 700 first-cohort repertoires.

TCRdb's table, derived via immunoSEQ multiplex PCR, lists solely in-frame clones and lacks some. The sample lists roughly 76,000 clones; roughly 94% were seen once. This CDR3 has 16 amino acids. V lost 6 bases to trimming and J lost 5 bases; unmatched junction nucleotides: 9. In germline, CDR1 is SGDLS, CDR2 YYNGEE. This clone was recorded only once. Its antigen is not known. Study-wide points: As was reported, the classifier diagnosed cytomegalovirus status with high specificity and sensitivity. In the 120 validation repertoires, under 95% of cluster scores exceeded 0, per a later analysis.

The TCR was taken from a man aged 18-30 years in good health and CMV-seropositive. The sample was PBMCs. The chain couples TRBV9 to TRBJ2-5, with 14 bases aligning to TRBD2. Here the CDR3 DNA reads TGTGCCAGCACCTTGACTAGCGGGAGGGCGGGCGAGACCCAGTACTTC. Amino acids: CASTLTSGRAGETQYF.